The sequence of this T cell receptor beta chain was determined in a study of shared clonotypes between healthy human individuals (dated by TCRdb to about 2020). Looking at the study overall: The cohort comprised a couple of women and a few men aged 18 to 49 years. Per donor, three plates each were used for CD4 naive and CD4 memory, two for CD8 naive, and one for CD8 memory. Blood TCR repertoires of a handful of healthy adults were deeply sequenced to estimate repertoire size and the extent of clonotype sharing between individuals. To increase sequencing depth and limit assay-specific biases, TCR repertoire library preparation and sequencing were carried out by different laboratories using diverse techniques. Each donor's leukapheresis produced roughly between roughly 0.9 and 8.9 billion PBMCs.

Results the study describes overall, beyond this receptor: Even with the large sequencing depth, rarefaction of the sorted-subset datasets indicated that sequencing was incomplete. Because the study included only a small number of donors, the genetic and exposure-history diversity represented was limited. Naive subsets generally had larger estimated clonotype richness than memory subsets. When four donors were compared, the shared fraction of clonotypes was 5% to 6.5% for naive CD4, more than 3% for naive CD8, 2% to 2.5% for memory CD4, and around 0.37% for memory CD8. Based on pairwise subsampling, the degree of clonotype sharing among donors was expected to be affected by sequencing depth. Only blood was sampled, and tissue TCR repertoires likely differ from those in blood. Clonotypes shared by all four sorted-subset donors showed higher generation probabilities than non-shared clonotypes.

There are 16 amino acids in the CDR3, from cysteine to phenylalanine inclusive. The only DNA kept is the CDR3, 48 bases in frame from the first base. CDR1 and CDR2 are read off the germline V gene as MNHNS and SASEGT. Here V drops 4 bases and J drops 8 bases, and the junction holds 12 bases not matched to any gene. Turning to this clone: It has no known antigen specificity. Base-call qualities are not available, and no considerably larger clone is one nucleotide away.

TCR CDR3 regions were amplified from genomic DNA by multiplex PCR using the deep immunoSEQ assay. For each cell subset, the extracted genomic DNA was distributed evenly across all wells of several immunoSEQ 96-well plates, and each plate served as one replicate. For sorted subsets, each replicate PCR was loaded with 200 ng genomic DNA, equivalent to 30,000 to 35,000 T cell genomes. Purified libraries were measured with a Qubit 3.0 fluorometer, size-checked on a Bioanalyzer 2100, and measured again with the KAPA Library Quantification kit. Every immunoSEQ 96-well plate was sequenced on a separate single-read 150-cycle Illumina NextSeq 550 flow cell. In the authors' own workflow: The immunoSEQ output contained only junctional sequences without quality scores, so filtering could not match that applied to full-length reads. Sequences were annotated with PyIR, a Python wrapper for IgBLAST v1.9, and V/J genes and CDR3 were assigned using IMGT germline references. Reads were removed for weak V/J assignments (E-value above 1e-6), missing CDR3, stop codons, out-of-frame junctions, or ambiguous translated residues. A V3J clonotype was defined by an identical inferred V gene, J gene, and CDR3 amino acid sequence. The percentage overlap between two repertoires was calculated by dividing the number of shared unique clonotypes by the size of the smaller repertoire. Repertoire richness was assessed with RTK rarefaction, the Chao1 estimator, and Recon v2.1 estimates of unobserved clonotypes. OLGA was used to compute generation probabilities for all TCRbeta clonotypes that the gDNA method yielded from a few donors. The source is immuneACCESS, and TCRdb retained only in-frame sequences with V and J called. Part of the clones is not carried over; for the studies checked, unresolved V genes explain less than half of this, and the remainder is unexplained. V and J calls and clone size follow that table, whereas D and trimming were derived from the DNA. The sample includes about 1.5 million clones, with about 98% observed a single time. The ten largest clones represent roughly 0.45% of the sample.

Healthy HIV-negative adults with no recently reported acute infections or vaccinations were included as donors. All donors were Caucasian adults living in Nashville, Tennessee, USA. CD4+ T cells were enriched by magnetic negative selection; naive cells were then positively selected on CD45RA, and the negative fraction formed the memory subset. After blood collection by leukapheresis, PBMCs were isolated using Ficoll-Histopaque density gradient centrifugation and then cryopreserved in the vapor phase of liquid nitrogen. Purity and quantity of every magnetically sorted T cell population were checked by analytical flow cytometry. From each sorted fraction, genomic DNA was isolated and quantified by UV absorbance on a Nanodrop 2000c.

The sequence derives from a man under 40 in good health. The sequenced sample was naive CD4+ T cells sorted from blood. Per the publication, the cell subset or site label means: CD45RA+ positively selected. The chain was built from TRBV6-1 and TRBJ1-2; 11 middle bases align to TRBD1. The CDR3 corresponds to CASSVSGTGGIRGYTF. The DNA reads TGTGCCAGCAGTGTCTCGGGGACAGGGGGTATTCGGGGCTACACCTTC.